The next 3 T cell receptor beta chains were all read from a single sample in a study of technical replicates of blood from several donors (dated by TCRdb to about 2017). Libraries were constructed by the immunoSEQ multiplex PCR assay. This immuneACCESS table, as held by TCRdb, lists in-frame sequences with V and J called but not all clones. Of the missing ones, under half trace to an unresolved V gene in checked studies; the others have no known cause. This sample lists about 70,000 clones; approximately 83% were detected once. Approximately 5.4% of the sample goes to the ten largest clones. The sequencing input was PBMCs. The receptors shown here come from a human donor in good health. Some clones in this sample may be carry-over from other donors' samples.

This clone was found a few times. This chain joins TRBV5-1 and TRBJ2-5, with 11 nucleotides matching TRBD2. CDR1 and CDR2 from the germline V gene are SGHRS and YFSETQ. The CDR3 covers 15 residues. J gave up 9 bases and V 6 bases, and 13 bases lay outside the gene matches. The CDR3 here is CASTLLAGGDWAQYF. As DNA, the CDR3 is TGCGCCAGCACCCTCCTAGCGGGGGGAGACTGGGCCCAGTACTTC.

This clone was seen just once. The V call is TRBV2, the J call TRBJ1-2, with 8 positions matching TRBD1. CDR3 size: 15 residues. V lost 6 bases to trimming and J lost 7 bases; unmatched junction nucleotides: 13. From germline, CDR1 is SNHLY and CDR2 FYNNEI. CDR3 region: CASRGPGQGLLGYTF. CDR3 DNA sequence: TGTGCCAGCAGGGGCCCTGGACAGGGTCTTCTTGGCTACACCTTC. The full variable domain, completed using reference TRBV2 and TRBJ1-2, is EPEVTQTPSHQVTQMGQEVILRCVPISNHLYFYWYRQILGQKVEFLVSFYNNEISEKSEIFDDQFSVERPDGSNFTLKIRSTKLEDSAMYFCASRGPGQGLLGYTFGSGTRLTVV.

This chain joins TRBV19 and TRBJ1-4, with 8 bases fitting TRBD1. J gave up 8 bases and V 5 bases, and 10 bases lay outside the gene matches. The CDR3 is made up of 15 amino acids. Germline CDR1 LNHDA, CDR2 SQIVND (reference sequence). CDR3 protein: CASSPWTGRDEKLFF. The CDR3 coding sequence is TGTGCCAGTAGTCCCTGGACAGGGCGCGACGAAAAACTGTTTTTT.